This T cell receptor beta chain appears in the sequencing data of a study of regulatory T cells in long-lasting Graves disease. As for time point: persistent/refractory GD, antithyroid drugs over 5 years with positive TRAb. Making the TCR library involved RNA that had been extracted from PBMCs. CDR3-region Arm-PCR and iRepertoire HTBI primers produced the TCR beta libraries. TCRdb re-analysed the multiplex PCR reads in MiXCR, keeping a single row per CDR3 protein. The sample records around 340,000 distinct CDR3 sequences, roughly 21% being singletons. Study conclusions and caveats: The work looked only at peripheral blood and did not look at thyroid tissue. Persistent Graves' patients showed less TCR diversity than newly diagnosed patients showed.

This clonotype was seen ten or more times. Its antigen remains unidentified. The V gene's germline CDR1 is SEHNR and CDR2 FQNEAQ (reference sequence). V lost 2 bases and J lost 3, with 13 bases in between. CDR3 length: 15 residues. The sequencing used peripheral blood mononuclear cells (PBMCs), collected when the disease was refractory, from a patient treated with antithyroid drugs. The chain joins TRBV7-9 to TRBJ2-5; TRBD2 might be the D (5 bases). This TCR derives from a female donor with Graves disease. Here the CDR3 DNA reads TGTGCCAGCAGCTTAATCGGAGGTACGGAAGAGACCCAGTACTTC. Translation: CASSLIGGTEETQYF.